This TCR beta chain was sequenced during a study of OX40 agonist ivuxolimab in advanced cancers. Findings of the study overall: More expanded clones were seen, on average, in CD8+ T cells than in CD4+.

Profiling relied on immunoSEQ multiplex PCR, and the TCRdb table lists in-frame clones only, not all of them. Of tens of thousands of clones listed, 90% to 95% are singletons. About this clone itself: Antigen specificity is unknown.

The CDR3 covers 14 residues. CDR1 is LNHDA, CDR2 SQIVND, per germline (reference sequence). Trimming pared 3 bases from V and 0 bases from J, leaving 8 bases between. Source: CD4+ or CD8+ T cells sorted from blood, taken in a trial of the OX40 agonist ivuxolimab. J is TRBJ1-2 and V is TRBV19, with D unresolved. The TCR comes from an adult with an advanced solid tumor such as melanoma, head and neck, liver or kidney cancer. CDR3 nucleotide sequence: TGTGCCAGTAGTATTGGCGGACCTAACTATGGCTACACCTTC. Translation: CASSIGGPNYGYTF.